This TCR beta chain was identified during a study of blood T cell repertoires in COVID-19. On the study more broadly: COVID-19 samples collected from the United States, Italy and Spain covered acute and convalescent phases.

Each participant's cohort was designated according to participant-reported clinical history. As processed by the authors: Reference gene primer amplification gave nucleated cell count estimates. The protocol was immunoSEQ multiplex PCR, while the TCRdb copy is restricted to in-frame clones and leaves out a portion. The DNA was the basis for D and trimming; V, J and clone size are from that table. The data hold over 200,000 clones, with 70% to 85% observed a single time. Trimming removed 3 bases from V and 2 bases from J, with 10 bases in between. Germline CDR1 SNHLY, CDR2 FYNNEI. The CDR3 contains 14 residues.

The rearrangement links TRBV2 to TRBJ1-2; a possible D gene is TRBD1 (5 bases). The sample was PBMCs or T cells enriched from blood (not recorded which). The source of this sequence is a man aged 55 to 70 who had recovered from COVID-19. The CDR3 loop reads CASSERTYNYGYTF. Written as DNA, the CDR3 is TGTGCCAGCAGTGAGAGGACATACAACTATGGCTACACCTTC.